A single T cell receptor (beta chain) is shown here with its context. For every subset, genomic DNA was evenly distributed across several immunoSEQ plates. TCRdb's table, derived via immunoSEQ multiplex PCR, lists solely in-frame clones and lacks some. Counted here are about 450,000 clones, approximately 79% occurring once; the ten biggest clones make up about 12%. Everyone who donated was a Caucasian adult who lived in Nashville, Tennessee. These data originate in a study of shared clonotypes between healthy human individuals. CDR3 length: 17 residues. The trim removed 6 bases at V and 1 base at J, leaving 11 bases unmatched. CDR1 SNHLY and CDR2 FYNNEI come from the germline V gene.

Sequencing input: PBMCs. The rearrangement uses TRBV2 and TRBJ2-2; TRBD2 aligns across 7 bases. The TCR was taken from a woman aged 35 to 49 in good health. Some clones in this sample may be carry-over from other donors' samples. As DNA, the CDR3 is TGTGCCAGCAGAAGGGAGGGTAGGGCTCAGAACACCGGGGAGCTGTTTTTT. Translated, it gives CASRREGRAQNTGELFF.